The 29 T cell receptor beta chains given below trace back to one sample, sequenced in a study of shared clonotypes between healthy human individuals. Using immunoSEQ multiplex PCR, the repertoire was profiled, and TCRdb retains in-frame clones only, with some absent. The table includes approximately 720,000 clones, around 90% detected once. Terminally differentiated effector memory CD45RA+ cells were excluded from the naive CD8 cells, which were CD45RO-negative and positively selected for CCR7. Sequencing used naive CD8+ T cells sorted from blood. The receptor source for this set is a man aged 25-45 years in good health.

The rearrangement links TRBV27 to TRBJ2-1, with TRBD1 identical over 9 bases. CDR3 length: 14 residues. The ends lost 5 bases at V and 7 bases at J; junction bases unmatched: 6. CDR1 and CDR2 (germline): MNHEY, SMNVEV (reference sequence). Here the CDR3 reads CASSRGQGKNEQFF. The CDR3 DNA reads TGTGCCAGCAGTAGGGGACAGGGAAAAAATGAGCAGTTCTTC.

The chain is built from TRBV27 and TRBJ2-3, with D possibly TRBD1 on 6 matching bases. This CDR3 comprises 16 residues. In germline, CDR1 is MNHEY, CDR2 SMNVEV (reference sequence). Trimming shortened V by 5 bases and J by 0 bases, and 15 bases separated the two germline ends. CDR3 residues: CASSQSRTGSTDTQYF. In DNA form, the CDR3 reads TGTGCCAGCAGTCAGAGCCGAACAGGGAGCACAGATACGCAGTATTTT.

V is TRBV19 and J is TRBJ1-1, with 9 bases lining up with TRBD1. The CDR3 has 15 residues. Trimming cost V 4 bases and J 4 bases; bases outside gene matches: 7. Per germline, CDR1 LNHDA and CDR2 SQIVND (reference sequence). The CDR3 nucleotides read TGTGCCAGTAGTACCGACAGGGGGGTCATCACTGAAGCTTTCTTT. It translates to CASSTDRGVITEAFF. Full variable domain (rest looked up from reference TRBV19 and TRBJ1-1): DGGITQSPKYLFRKEGQNVTLSCEQNLNHDAMYWYRQDPGQGLRLIYYSQIVNDFQKGDIAEGYSVSREKKESFPLTVTSAQKNPTAFYLCASSTDRGVITEAFFGQGTRLTVV.

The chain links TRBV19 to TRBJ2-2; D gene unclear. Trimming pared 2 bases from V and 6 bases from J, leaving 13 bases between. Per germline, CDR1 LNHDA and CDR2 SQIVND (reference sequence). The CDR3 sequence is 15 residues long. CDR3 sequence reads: CASSIPGTLPGELFF. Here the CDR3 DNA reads TGTGCCAGTAGTATACCCGGCACCCTCCCCGGGGAGCTGTTTTTT.

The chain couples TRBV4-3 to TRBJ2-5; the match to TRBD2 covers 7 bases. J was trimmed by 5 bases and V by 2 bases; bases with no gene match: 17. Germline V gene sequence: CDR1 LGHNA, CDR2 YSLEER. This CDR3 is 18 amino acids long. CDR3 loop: CASSQSGGLGAYGETQYF. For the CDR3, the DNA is TGCGCCAGCAGCCAATCTGGAGGACTAGGGGCGTACGGGGAGACCCAGTACTTC.

This CDR3 reads CASSHTAGTGPFSSYEQYF. DNA for the CDR3: TGTGCCAGCAGCCATACAGCCGGGACAGGCCCCTTCAGCTCCTACGAGCAGTACTTC. V usage is TRBV7-9 and J usage is TRBJ2-7; 8 bases agree with TRBD1. With 5 bases clipped from V and 0 bases from J, the junction kept 18 bases outside the gene matches. The germline gives CDR1 SEHNR, CDR2 FQNEAQ (reference sequence). The CDR3 spans 19 residues.

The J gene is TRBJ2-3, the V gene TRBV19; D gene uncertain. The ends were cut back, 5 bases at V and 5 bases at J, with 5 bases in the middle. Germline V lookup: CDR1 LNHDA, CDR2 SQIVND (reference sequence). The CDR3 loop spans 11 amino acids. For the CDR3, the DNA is TGTGCCAGTAGTTTTCTAGATACGCAGTATTTT. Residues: CASSFLDTQYF.

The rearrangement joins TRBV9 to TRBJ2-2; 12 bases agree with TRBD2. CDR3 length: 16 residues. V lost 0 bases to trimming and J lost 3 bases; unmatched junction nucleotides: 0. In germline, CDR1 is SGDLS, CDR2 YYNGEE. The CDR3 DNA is TGTGCCAGCAGCGTAGGACTAGCGGGAGACACCGGGGAGCTGTTTTTT. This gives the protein CASSVGLAGDTGELFF.

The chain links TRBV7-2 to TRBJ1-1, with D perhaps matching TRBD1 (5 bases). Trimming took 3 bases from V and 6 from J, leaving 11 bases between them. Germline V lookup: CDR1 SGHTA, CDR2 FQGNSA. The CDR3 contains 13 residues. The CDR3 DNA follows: TGTGCCAGCAGCTTCCGGGGCGTCGCTGAAGCTTTCTTT. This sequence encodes CASSFRGVAEAFF. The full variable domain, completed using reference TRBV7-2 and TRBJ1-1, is GAGVSQSPSNKVTEKGKDVELRCDPISGHTALYWYRQSLGQGLEFLIYFQGNSAPDKSGLPSDRFSAERTGGSVSTLTIQRTQQEDSAVYLCASSFRGVAEAFFGQGTRLTVV.

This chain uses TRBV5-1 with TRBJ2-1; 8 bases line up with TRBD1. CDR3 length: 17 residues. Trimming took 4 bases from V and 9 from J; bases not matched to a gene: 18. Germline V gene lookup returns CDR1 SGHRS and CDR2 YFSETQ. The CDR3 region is CASSPGTGFPLHAEQFF. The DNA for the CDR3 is TGCGCCAGCAGCCCCGGGACAGGTTTCCCCTTGCACGCTGAGCAGTTCTTC.

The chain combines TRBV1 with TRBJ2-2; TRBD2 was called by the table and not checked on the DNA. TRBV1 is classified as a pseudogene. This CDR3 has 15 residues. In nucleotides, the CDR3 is TGCACCAGCAGCCAAGGAGCGGGAGGTTCCGGGGAGCTGTTTTTT. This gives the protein CTSSQGAGGSGELFF.

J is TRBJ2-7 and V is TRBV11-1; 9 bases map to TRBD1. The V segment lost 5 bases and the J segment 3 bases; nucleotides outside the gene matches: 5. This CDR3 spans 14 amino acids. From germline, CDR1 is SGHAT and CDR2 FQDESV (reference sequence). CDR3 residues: CASSIYRGHYEQYF. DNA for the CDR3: TGTGCCAGCAGCATTTACAGGGGGCACTACGAGCAGTACTTC.

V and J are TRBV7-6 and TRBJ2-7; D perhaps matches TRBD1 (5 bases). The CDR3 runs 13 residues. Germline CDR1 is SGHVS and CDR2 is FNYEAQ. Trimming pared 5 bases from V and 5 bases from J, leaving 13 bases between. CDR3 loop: CASSGAELDEQYF. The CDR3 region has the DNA TGTGCCAGCAGCGGGGCTGAACTGGACGAGCAGTACTTC.

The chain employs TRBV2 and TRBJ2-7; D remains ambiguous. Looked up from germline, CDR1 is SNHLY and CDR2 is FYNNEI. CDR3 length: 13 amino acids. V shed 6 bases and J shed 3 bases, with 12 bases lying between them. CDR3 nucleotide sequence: TGTGCCAGCAGGTGGACGGAAGACTACGAGCAGTACTTC. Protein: CASRWTEDYEQYF. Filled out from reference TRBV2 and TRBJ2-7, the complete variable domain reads EPEVTQTPSHQVTQMGQEVILRCVPISNHLYFYWYRQILGQKVEFLVSFYNNEISEKSEIFDDQFSVERPDGSNFTLKIRSTKLEDSAMYFCASRWTEDYEQYFGPGTRLTVT.

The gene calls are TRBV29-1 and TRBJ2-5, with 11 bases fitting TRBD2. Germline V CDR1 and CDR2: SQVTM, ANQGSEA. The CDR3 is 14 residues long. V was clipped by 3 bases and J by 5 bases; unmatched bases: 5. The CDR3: CSVDRASGRETQYF. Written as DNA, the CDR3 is TGCAGCGTTGACAGGGCTAGCGGGAGGGAGACCCAGTACTTC.

The CDR3 DNA follows: TGTGCCAGCAGTTTATCCGGGACAGGGATGGGAGAGACCCAGTACTTC. The encoded protein is CASSLSGTGMGETQYF. V usage is TRBV6-5 and J usage is TRBJ2-5, with 9 bases aligning to TRBD1. The ends lost 4 bases at V and 4 bases at J; junction bases unmatched: 10. This CDR3 contains 16 residues. Germline loops: CDR1 MNHEY, CDR2 SVGAGI.

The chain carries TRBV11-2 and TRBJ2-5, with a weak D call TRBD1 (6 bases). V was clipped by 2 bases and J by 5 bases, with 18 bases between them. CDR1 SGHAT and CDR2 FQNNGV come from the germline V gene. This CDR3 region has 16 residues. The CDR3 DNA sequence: TGTGCCAGCAGCTTATCCGACAGGTACAGAGTGGAGACCCAGTACTTC. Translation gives CASSLSDRYRVETQYF.

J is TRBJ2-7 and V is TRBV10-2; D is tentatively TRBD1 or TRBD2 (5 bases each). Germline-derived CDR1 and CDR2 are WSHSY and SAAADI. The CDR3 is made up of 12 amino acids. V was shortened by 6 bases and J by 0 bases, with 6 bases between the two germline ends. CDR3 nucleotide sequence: TGCGCCAGCAGGGGGGTCTCCTACGAGCAGTACTTC. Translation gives CASRGVSYEQYF.

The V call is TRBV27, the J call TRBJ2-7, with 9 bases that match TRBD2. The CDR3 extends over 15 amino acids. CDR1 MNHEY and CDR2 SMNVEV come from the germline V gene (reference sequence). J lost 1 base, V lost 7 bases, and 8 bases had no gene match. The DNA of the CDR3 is TGTGCCAGCAAGGTAGCGGGAGAGCCATCCTACGAGCAGTACTTC. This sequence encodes CASKVAGEPSYEQYF.

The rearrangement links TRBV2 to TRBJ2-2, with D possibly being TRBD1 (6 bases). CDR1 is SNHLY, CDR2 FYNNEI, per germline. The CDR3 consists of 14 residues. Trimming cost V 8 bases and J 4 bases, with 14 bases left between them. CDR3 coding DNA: TGTGCCAGCTTCACAGGGATGAGCACCGGGGAGCTGTTTTTT. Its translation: CASFTGMSTGELFF.

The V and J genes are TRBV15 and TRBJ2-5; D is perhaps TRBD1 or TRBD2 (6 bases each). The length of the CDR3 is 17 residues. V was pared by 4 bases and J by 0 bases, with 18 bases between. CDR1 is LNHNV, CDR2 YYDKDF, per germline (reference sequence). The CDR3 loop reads CATSTSGEDKYQETQYF. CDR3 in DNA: TGTGCCACCAGCACCTCAGGGGAGGACAAGTACCAAGAGACCCAGTACTTC.

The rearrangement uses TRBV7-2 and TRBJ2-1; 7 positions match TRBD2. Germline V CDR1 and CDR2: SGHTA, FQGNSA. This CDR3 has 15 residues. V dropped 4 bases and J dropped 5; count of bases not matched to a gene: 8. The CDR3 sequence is CASSSREALNNEQFF. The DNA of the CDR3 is TGTGCCAGCAGCTCACGGGAGGCCCTTAACAATGAGCAGTTCTTC.

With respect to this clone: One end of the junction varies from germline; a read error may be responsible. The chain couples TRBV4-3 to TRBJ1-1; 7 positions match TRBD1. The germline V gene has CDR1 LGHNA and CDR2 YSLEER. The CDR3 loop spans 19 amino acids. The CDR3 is CASSQDYRAGGGMNIEAFF. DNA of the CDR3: TGCGCCAGCAGCCAAGACTATCGCGCAGGGGGGGGGATGAACATTGAAGCTTTCTTT.

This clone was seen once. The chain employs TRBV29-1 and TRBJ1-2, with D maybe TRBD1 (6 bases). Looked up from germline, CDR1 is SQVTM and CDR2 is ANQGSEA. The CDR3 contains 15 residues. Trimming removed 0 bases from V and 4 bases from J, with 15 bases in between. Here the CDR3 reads CSVEDPGQTVYGYTF. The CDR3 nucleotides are TGCAGCGTTGAAGATCCCGGACAGACTGTCTATGGCTACACCTTC.

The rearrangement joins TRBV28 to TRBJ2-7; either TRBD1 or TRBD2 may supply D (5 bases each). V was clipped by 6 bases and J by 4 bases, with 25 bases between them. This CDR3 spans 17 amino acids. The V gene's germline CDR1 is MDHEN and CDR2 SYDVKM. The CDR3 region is CASRPEAGAPDGYEQYF. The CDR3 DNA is TGTGCCAGCAGACCCGAAGCCGGGGCACCAGACGGGTACGAGCAGTACTTC.

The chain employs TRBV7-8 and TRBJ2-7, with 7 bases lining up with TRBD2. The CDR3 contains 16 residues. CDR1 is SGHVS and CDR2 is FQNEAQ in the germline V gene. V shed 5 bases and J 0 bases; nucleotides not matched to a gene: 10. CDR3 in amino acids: CASSPSGRGSSYEQYF. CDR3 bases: TGTGCCAGCAGCCCCTCCGGTCGCGGGAGCTCCTACGAGCAGTACTTC.

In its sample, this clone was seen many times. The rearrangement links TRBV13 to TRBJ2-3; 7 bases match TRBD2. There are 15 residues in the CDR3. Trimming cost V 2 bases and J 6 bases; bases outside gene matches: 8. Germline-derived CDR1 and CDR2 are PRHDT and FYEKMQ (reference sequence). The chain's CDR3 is CASSLRGGSADTQYF. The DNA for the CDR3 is TGTGCCAGCAGCTTACGGGGCGGGAGCGCCGATACGCAGTATTTT.

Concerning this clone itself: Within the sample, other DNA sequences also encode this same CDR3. The CDR3: CASSLSTGELFF. The CDR3 DNA follows: TGTGCCAGCAGTTTATCAACCGGGGAGCTGTTTTTT. The V gene is TRBV28, the J gene TRBJ2-2; D not resolved. The V and J ends lost 1 base and 5 bases respectively, with 2 bases between them. The CDR3 runs 12 residues. From germline, CDR1 is MDHEN and CDR2 SYDVKM.

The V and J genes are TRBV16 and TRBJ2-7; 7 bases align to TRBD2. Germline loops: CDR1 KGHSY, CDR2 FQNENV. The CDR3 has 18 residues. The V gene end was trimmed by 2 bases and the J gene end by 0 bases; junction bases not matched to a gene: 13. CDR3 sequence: CASSQSISLADRSYEQYF. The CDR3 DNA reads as TGTGCCAGCAGCCAAAGTATTAGCCTAGCGGACCGCTCCTACGAGCAGTACTTC.